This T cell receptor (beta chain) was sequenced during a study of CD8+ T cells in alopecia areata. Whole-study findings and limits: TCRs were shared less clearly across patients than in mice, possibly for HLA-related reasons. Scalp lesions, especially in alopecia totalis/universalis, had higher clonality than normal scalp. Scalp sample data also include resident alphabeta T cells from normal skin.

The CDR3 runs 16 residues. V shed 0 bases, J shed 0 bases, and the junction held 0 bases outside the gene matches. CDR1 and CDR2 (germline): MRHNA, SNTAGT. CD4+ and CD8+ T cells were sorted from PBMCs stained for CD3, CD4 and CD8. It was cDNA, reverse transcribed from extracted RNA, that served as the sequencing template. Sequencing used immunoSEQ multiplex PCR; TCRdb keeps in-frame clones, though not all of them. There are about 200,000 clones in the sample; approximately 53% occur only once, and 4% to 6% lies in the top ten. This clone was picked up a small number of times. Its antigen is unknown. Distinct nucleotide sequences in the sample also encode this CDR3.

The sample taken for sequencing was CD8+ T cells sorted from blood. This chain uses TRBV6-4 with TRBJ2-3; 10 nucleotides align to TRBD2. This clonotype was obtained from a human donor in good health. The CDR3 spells CASSDSSGGSTDTQYF. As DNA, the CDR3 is TGTGCCAGCAGTGACTCTAGCGGGGGGAGCACAGATACGCAGTATTTT.